What follows is one TCR beta chain and its context. The V gene's germline CDR1 is MDHEN and CDR2 SYDVKM. V lost 3 bases and J lost 8, with 5 bases in between. The CDR3 has 11 residues. In the original analysis: Cell counts per sample came from amplifying reference gene primers. Clones were read by immunoSEQ multiplex PCR, and TCRdb kept only the in-frame ones, dropping some. Clonal size and the V and J genes are those of that table, whereas D and trimming came from the DNA. The sample lists about 140,000 clones, more than 60% occurring once. These data come from a study of blood T cell repertoires in COVID-19. Study details: Some COVID-19 samples were acute and others convalescent; all came from the United States, Italy and Spain. The analysed material was cDNA or gDNA that came from T cells, B-cell-depleted T cells, or PBMCs.

Sequences were obtained from peripheral blood. The sequence derives from a woman between 55 and 75 years old with acute or convalescent COVID-19. The rearrangement uses TRBV28 and TRBJ2-1; no clear D gene. The CDR3 nucleotides read TGTGCCAGCAGTTTGTCTGATGAGCAGTTCTTC. Protein: CASSLSDEQFF.